A selection of T cell receptor beta chains follows, all from one sample in a study of CD8 T cells in ankylosing spondylitis. Using its own MiXCR run on the 5' RACE reads, TCRdb lists one record per CDR3 protein. There are about 220,000 distinct CDR3 sequences in the sample; under 12% occur only once, and approximately 20% lies in the top ten. Sequencing was done on a sample of blood, either unsorted or a sorted T cell fraction (not recorded which). These receptors came from a male donor with ankylosing spondylitis or in good health (not recorded which). Each CDR3 is given with its conserved first and last residue. Each record gives: CDR3 DNA, CDR3 protein, V gene, J gene, clone size, D gene. A D gene is named only where the DNA matches it firmly. For some rows the clone size is stated as once, few or many, or as a class when expanded; others skip it.

CDR3 DNA: TGTGCCAGCAGCTTAGGGCGGACGACAGATACGCAGTATTTT
CDR3 protein: CASSLGRTTDTQYF
V gene: TRBV7-2
J gene: TRBJ2-3
clone size: many
D gene: .

CDR3 DNA: TGTGCCAGCAGTGAGACAGGGTTCTCCTACGAGCAGTACTTC
CDR3 protein: CASSETGFSYEQYF
V gene: TRBV25-1
J gene: TRBJ2-7
clone size: .
D gene: TRBD1

CDR3 DNA: TGTGCCATCAGTGAGTCTCAAGGGGTCGCTGGAAACACCATATATTTT
CDR3 protein: CAISESQGVAGNTIYF
V gene: TRBV10-3
J gene: TRBJ1-3
clone size: .
D gene: .

CDR3 DNA: TGTGCCAGCAGCAACCCGTGGCGGGGGGTCTACGAGCAGTACTTC
CDR3 protein: CASSNPWRGVYEQYF
V gene: TRBV14
J gene: TRBJ2-7
clone size: .
D gene: TRBD2

CDR3 DNA: TGTGCCAGCAGTTTAGCGCGGTATGGCTACACCTTC
CDR3 protein: CASSLARYGYTF
V gene: TRBV12-3/TRBV12-4
J gene: TRBJ1-2
clone size: many
D gene: .

CDR3 DNA: TGCGCCAGCAGCTTGGACCCGATGGTCCGACGTGGCTACACCTTC
CDR3 protein: CASSLDPMVRRGYTF
V gene: TRBV5-1
J gene: TRBJ1-2
clone size: many
D gene: .

CDR3 DNA: TGTGCCAGCTCACCACGGAGTCTCAGGGGCAATGAGCAGTTCTTC
CDR3 protein: CASSPRSLRGNEQFF
V gene: TRBV18
J gene: TRBJ2-1
clone size: few
D gene: .

CDR3 DNA: TGCGCCAGCAGCTTAGTAGGGGCGAACACTGAAGCTTTCTTT
CDR3 protein: CASSLVGANTEAFF
V gene: TRBV5-1
J gene: TRBJ1-1
clone size: many
D gene: .

CDR3 DNA: TGCAGCGTTGATCTCAGAAGGGTTATGGGCACAGATACGCAGTATTTT
CDR3 protein: CSVDLRRVMGTDTQYF
V gene: TRBV29-1
J gene: TRBJ2-3
clone size: many
D gene: .

CDR3 DNA: TGCGCCAGCAGCTTGGATCCTGGGACAGCTAATCAGCCCCAGCATTTT
CDR3 protein: CASSLDPGTANQPQHF
V gene: TRBV5-1
J gene: TRBJ1-5
clone size: many
D gene: TRBD1

CDR3 DNA: TGTGCCAGCAACTCCGTCGGCGGTTTGGGTAACTATGGCTACACCTTC
CDR3 protein: CASNSVGGLGNYGYTF
V gene: TRBV6-2/TRBV6-3
J gene: TRBJ1-2
clone size: many
D gene: .

CDR3 DNA: TGTGCCAGCAGCCTACACAAAGCGAACACTGAAGCTTTCTTT
CDR3 protein: CASSLHKANTEAFF
V gene: TRBV6-1
J gene: TRBJ1-1
clone size: many
D gene: .

CDR3 DNA: TGTGCTAGCAGCCCCCACCCTAGGGGAGGAGAGACCCAGTACTTC
CDR3 protein: CASSPHPRGGETQYF
V gene: TRBV7-7
J gene: TRBJ2-5
clone size: .
D gene: .

CDR3 DNA: TGTGCCAGCAGCCCCACCGGGACTAGCGAGTTCTTC
CDR3 protein: CASSPTGTSEFF
V gene: TRBV7-2
J gene: TRBJ2-1
clone size: many
D gene: TRBD2

CDR3 DNA: TGTGCCAGCAGCTTTATCTTCGAGGGGACCGGGGAGCTGTTTTTT
CDR3 protein: CASSFIFEGTGELFF
V gene: TRBV7-9
J gene: TRBJ2-2
clone size: many
D gene: .

CDR3 DNA: TGCAGTGCTAGGAATACAGGCATGAACACTGAAGCTTTCTTT
CDR3 protein: CSARNTGMNTEAFF
V gene: TRBV20-1
J gene: TRBJ1-1
clone size: few
D gene: .

CDR3 DNA: TGCGCCAGCAGCCCCGGGACAGCTTACGAGCAGTACTTC
CDR3 protein: CASSPGTAYEQYF
V gene: TRBV3-1
J gene: TRBJ2-7
clone size: many
D gene: TRBD1

CDR3 DNA: TGCAGTGCTATAACCCCGGGACAGGGGTCCTATGAGCAGTTCTTC
CDR3 protein: CSAITPGQGSYEQFF
V gene: TRBV20-1
J gene: TRBJ2-1
clone size: many
D gene: TRBD1

CDR3 DNA: TGTGCCAGCAGTCCCCTCAGCGGGGAGGAGCAGTTCTTC
CDR3 protein: CASSPLSGEEQFF
V gene: TRBV12-3/TRBV12-4
J gene: TRBJ2-1
clone size: many
D gene: TRBD2

CDR3 DNA: TGTGCCAGCAGCTCACACAACCAGGAGACCCAGTACTTC
CDR3 protein: CASSSHNQETQYF
V gene: TRBV7-8
J gene: TRBJ2-5
clone size: few
D gene: .

CDR3 DNA: TGTGCCTGCAGCTTACTCCCCGGGGAGCTGTTTTTT
CDR3 protein: CACSLLPGELFF
V gene: TRBV7-8
J gene: TRBJ2-2
clone size: .
D gene: .

CDR3 DNA: TGTGCCAGCAGTCCTCTAGCGGGGGTCTCCTACGAGCAGTACTTC
CDR3 protein: CASSPLAGVSYEQYF
V gene: TRBV12-3/TRBV12-4
J gene: TRBJ2-7
clone size: many
D gene: TRBD2

CDR3 DNA: TGCGCCAGCAGCACCCTGGTCACCGGGGAGCTGTTTTTT
CDR3 protein: CASSTLVTGELFF
V gene: TRBV5-1
J gene: TRBJ2-2
clone size: .
D gene: .

CDR3 DNA: TGCGCCAGCAGCTTCAACGGACTAGCGGGGGGTATCAATGAGCAGTTCTTC
CDR3 protein: CASSFNGLAGGINEQFF
V gene: TRBV5-1
J gene: TRBJ2-1
clone size: few
D gene: TRBD2

CDR3 DNA: TGCGCCACCAGGGGACTAGCGGGAGGAGATACGCAGTATTTT
CDR3 protein: CATRGLAGGDTQYF
V gene: TRBV5-1
J gene: TRBJ2-3
clone size: many
D gene: TRBD2

CDR3 DNA: TGTGCCAGCAGCTCCTACGGCGAGACAGGGGGACCACAAGAGACCCAGTACTTC
CDR3 protein: CASSSYGETGGPQETQYF
V gene: TRBV11-1
J gene: TRBJ2-5
clone size: many
D gene: TRBD1